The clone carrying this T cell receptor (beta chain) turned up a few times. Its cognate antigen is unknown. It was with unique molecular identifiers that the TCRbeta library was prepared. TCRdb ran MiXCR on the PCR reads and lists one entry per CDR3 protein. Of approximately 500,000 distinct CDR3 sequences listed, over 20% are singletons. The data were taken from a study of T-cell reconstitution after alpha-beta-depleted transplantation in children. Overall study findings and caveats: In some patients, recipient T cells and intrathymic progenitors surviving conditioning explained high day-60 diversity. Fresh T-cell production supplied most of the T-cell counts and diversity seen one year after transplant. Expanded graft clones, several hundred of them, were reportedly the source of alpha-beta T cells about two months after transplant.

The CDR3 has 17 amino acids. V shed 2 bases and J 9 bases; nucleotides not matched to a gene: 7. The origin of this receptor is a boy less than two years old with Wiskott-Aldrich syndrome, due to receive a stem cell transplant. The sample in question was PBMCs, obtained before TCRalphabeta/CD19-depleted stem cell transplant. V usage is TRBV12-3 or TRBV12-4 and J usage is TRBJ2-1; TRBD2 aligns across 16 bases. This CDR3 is CASSLSGLAGGPAEQFF. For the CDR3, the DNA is TGTGCCAGCAGTTTATCGGGACTAGCGGGAGGGCCTGCTGAGCAGTTCTTC.